Shown below are 26 T cell receptor beta chains from a single sample sequenced in a study of blood T cell repertoires in COVID-19. Sequencing used immunoSEQ multiplex PCR; TCRdb keeps in-frame clones, though not all of them. Found here are 230,000 or so clones, about 90% of them singletons; the top ten hold 14% to 15%. The sequencing sample was made of PBMCs or T cells enriched from blood (not recorded which). These receptors all stem from a woman between 45 and 65 years old with acute COVID-19.

A single count supports this clone. This chain uses TRBV10-3 with TRBJ2-5; TRBD2 is a possible D gene (5 bases). The CDR3 is made up of 15 amino acids. Germline-derived CDR1 and CDR2 are ENHRY and SYGVKD. V dropped 0 bases and J dropped 2 bases, with 10 bases sitting between them. DNA of the CDR3: TGTGCCATCAGTGAGTCGACTACCGGGCAAGAGACCCAGTACTTC. This encodes CAISESTTGQETQYF.

The chain combines TRBV7-2 with TRBJ2-3; perhaps TRBD2 as D (5 bases). From germline, CDR1 is SGHTA and CDR2 FQGNSA. V was clipped by 4 bases and J by 2 bases, with 13 bases between them. The CDR3 runs to 15 residues. As DNA, the CDR3 is TGTGCCAGCAGCTCAACTAGAGGCCCCACAGATACGCAGTATTTT. Amino acids: CASSSTRGPTDTQYF.

This chain joins TRBV12-5 and TRBJ1-2, with 7 bases that match TRBD1. After removal of 2 bases from V and 3 bases from J, the junction contained 6 bases not matched to a gene. CDR3 size: 15 residues. Germline-derived CDR1 and CDR2 are LGHNT and FRNRAP. The CDR3: CASGLSRDSHYGYTF. The CDR3 coding sequence is TGTGCTAGTGGTTTGTCTCGGGACAGCCACTATGGCTACACCTTC.

This chain uses TRBV19 with TRBJ1-1, with no clear D. Germline values: CDR1 LNHDA, CDR2 SQIVND (reference sequence). This CDR3 spans 12 amino acids. Trimming stripped 4 bases from V and 0 bases from J, with 3 bases between. The CDR3 loop is CASSRLNTEAFF. The DNA of the CDR3 is TGTGCCAGTAGTAGGCTGAACACTGAAGCTTTCTTT.

The V call is TRBV6-5, the J call TRBJ2-1; 14 nucleotides line up with TRBD2. The CDR3 consists of 14 residues. Germline V gene sequence: CDR1 MNHEY, CDR2 SVGAGI. With 4 bases clipped from V and 9 bases from J, the junction kept 2 bases outside the gene matches. The CDR3 bases are TGTGCCAGCAGTTTCGGGACTAGCGGGAGTGAGCAGTTCTTC. It translates to CASSFGTSGSEQFF.

The chain joins TRBV2 to TRBJ2-7, with D uncertain. CDR3 size: 13 residues. The germline V and J ends were trimmed by 6 bases and 5 bases, with 14 bases remaining between them. Germline V gene lookup returns CDR1 SNHLY and CDR2 FYNNEI. The CDR3 loop reads CASSEREKDEQYF. CDR3 coding DNA: TGTGCCAGCAGCGAACGTGAGAAAGACGAGCAGTACTTC. The full variable domain, its missing parts supplied by reference TRBV2 and TRBJ2-7, is EPEVTQTPSHQVTQMGQEVILRCVPISNHLYFYWYRQILGQKVEFLVSFYNNEISEKSEIFDDQFSVERPDGSNFTLKIRSTKLEDSAMYFCASSEREKDEQYFGPGTRLTVT.

The count of this clone is one. The chain carries TRBV18 and TRBJ2-3; 9 bases line up with TRBD2. Germline lookup yields CDR1 KGHSH and CDR2 LQKENI. Trimming at V came to 6 bases and at J to 6 bases, leaving 10 bases not matched to a gene. CDR3 length equals 15 residues. CDR3 sequence reads: CASSKLAGDTDTQYF. The CDR3 nucleotides read TGTGCCAGCTCCAAATTAGCGGGAGACACCGATACGCAGTATTTT. The full variable domain, in which reference TRBV18 and TRBJ2-3 provide the parts outside the CDR3, is NAGVMQNPRHLVRRRGQEARLRCSPMKGHSHVYWYRQLPEEGLKFMVYLQKENIIDESGMPKERFSAEFPKEGPSILRIQQVVRGDSAAYFCASSKLAGDTDTQYFGPGTRLTVL.

This rearrangement joins TRBV7-2 to TRBJ1-5; 8 positions match TRBD1. The CDR3 is made up of 17 amino acids. J lost 5 bases, V lost 5 bases, and 14 bases had no gene match. Germline V gene lookup returns CDR1 SGHTA and CDR2 FQGNSA. The CDR3 DNA is TGTGCCAGCAGCGCGCCGGGACAGGTCGGTGGGCATCAGCCCCAGCATTTT. It yields the protein CASSAPGQVGGHQPQHF. The complete variable domain, with remaining parts taken from reference TRBV7-2 and TRBJ1-5, reads GAGVSQSPSNKVTEKGKDVELRCDPISGHTALYWYRQSLGQGLEFLIYFQGNSAPDKSGLPSDRFSAERTGGSVSTLTIQRTQQEDSAVYLCASSAPGQVGGHQPQHFGDGTRLSIL.

The chain combines TRBV6-5 with TRBJ2-1; tentative D call: TRBD2 (6 bases). Between the trimmed V and J ends, which lost 2 bases and 2 bases, there was a span of 10 bases. CDR1 MNHEY and CDR2 SVGAGI come from the germline V gene. The CDR3 sequence is 15 residues long. Here the CDR3 DNA reads TGTGCCAGCAGTTACGGACCTAGCGCCTACAATGAGCAGTTCTTC. Its translation is CASSYGPSAYNEQFF.

The chain employs TRBV14 and TRBJ2-5, with 8 bases aligning to TRBD2. Germline V gives CDR1 SGHDN, CDR2 FVKESK. The V segment lost 4 bases and the J segment 0 bases; nucleotides outside the gene matches: 7. The CDR3 spans 16 residues. CDR3 DNA sequence: TGTGCCAGCAGCCCCGGCGGGAGGAGGGACCAAGAGACCCAGTACTTC. Its protein product is CASSPGGRRDQETQYF.

The V gene is TRBV3-1 (or the pseudogene TRBV3-2), the J gene TRBJ1-1, with D perhaps TRBD1 (5 bases). Germline assignment: CDR1 LGHDT and CDR2 YNNKEL (reference sequence). This CDR3 comprises 15 residues. V was pared by 3 bases and J by 0 bases, with 11 bases between. CDR3 protein: CASSHYRTMNTEAFF. The CDR3 DNA reads as TGTGCCAGCAGCCATTACAGGACTATGAACACTGAAGCTTTCTTT.

The genes are TRBV5-6 and TRBJ1-1, with 9 bases fitting TRBD1. CDR3 size: 14 residues. Germline V CDR1 and CDR2: SGHDT, YYEEEE. With V trimmed by 3 bases and J by 5 bases, 5 bases remained unmatched. CDR3: CASSWGQGGTEAFF. The CDR3 coding sequence is TGTGCCAGCAGCTGGGGACAGGGAGGGACTGAAGCTTTCTTT.

This chain links TRBV9 with TRBJ2-6, with TRBD1 identical over 8 bases. The CDR3 spans 17 residues. The J segment lost 2 bases and the V segment lost 3 bases, leaving 7 bases of the junction unmatched. From germline, CDR1 is SGDLS and CDR2 YYNGEE. CDR3 sequence: CASSALEQGAGANVLTF. The CDR3 nucleotides are TGTGCCAGCAGCGCCTTAGAACAGGGGGCTGGGGCCAACGTCCTGACTTTC.

The chain couples TRBV28 to TRBJ1-2; D remains ambiguous. Trimming removed 7 bases from V and 3 bases from J, with 18 bases in between. The V gene's germline CDR1 is MDHEN and CDR2 SYDVKM. This CDR3 has 15 amino acids. The CDR3: CASINHGQDYYGYTF. DNA for the CDR3: TGTGCCAGCATAAACCACGGGCAGGACTACTATGGCTACACCTTC.

V is TRBV7-2 and J is TRBJ1-3, with 9 bases identical to TRBD1. The CDR3 has 20 amino acids. Germline-derived CDR1 and CDR2 are SGHTA and FQGNSA. Trimming removed 0 bases from V and 2 bases from J; junction bases left unmatched: 14. The CDR3 loop is CASSLARVGTGGLAGNTIYF. CDR3 bases: TGTGCCAGCAGCTTAGCGCGTGTTGGAACAGGGGGCCTTGCTGGAAACACCATATATTTT. Combining the CDR3 with reference TRBV7-2 and TRBJ1-3 gives the whole variable domain GAGVSQSPSNKVTEKGKDVELRCDPISGHTALYWYRQSLGQGLEFLIYFQGNSAPDKSGLPSDRFSAERTGGSVSTLTIQRTQQEDSAVYLCASSLARVGTGGLAGNTIYFGEGSWLTVV.

This sequence joins TRBV28 and TRBJ2-7; 7 bases match TRBD1. With V trimmed by 6 bases and J by 2 bases, 13 bases remained unmatched. Per the germline V gene, CDR1 is MDHEN and CDR2 is SYDVKM. The CDR3 extends over 16 amino acids. The CDR3 spells CASSPSGTVAPYEQYF. The CDR3 bases are TGTGCCAGCAGCCCCTCCGGGACAGTTGCCCCCTACGAGCAGTACTTC.

This clone was observed a single time. This sequence joins TRBV18 and TRBJ2-7; 7 positions agree with TRBD1. Trimming at V came to 0 bases and at J to 7 bases, leaving 9 bases not matched to a gene. The CDR3 consists of 15 residues. CDR1 is KGHSH, CDR2 LQKENI, per germline. CDR3 region: CASSPPMRQGREQYF. The DNA for the CDR3 is TGTGCCAGCTCACCACCGATGAGACAGGGTAGAGAGCAGTACTTC.

This clone has just one count. The CDR3 region has the DNA TGTGCCACCAGTGATTACAGCTATGGCTACACCTTC. This sequence encodes CATSDYSYGYTF. The chain joins TRBV24-1 to TRBJ1-2, with D hard to call. V gave up 2 bases and J gave up 4 bases, with 4 bases separating them. Per the germline V gene, CDR1 is KGHDR and CDR2 is SFDVKD. The length of the CDR3 is 12 residues.

Here the CDR3 DNA reads TGTGCCAGCACCTGGACAGGGGCCTCCTACGAGCAGTACTTC. This sequence encodes CASTWTGASYEQYF. The chain joins TRBV2 to TRBJ2-7, with 9 bases lining up with TRBD1. The CDR3 loop spans 14 amino acids. After removal of 7 bases from V and 0 bases from J, the junction contained 4 bases not matched to a gene. The germline V gene has CDR1 SNHLY and CDR2 FYNNEI.

The CDR3 sequence is CASSPGGWTEAFF. The CDR3 nucleotides are TGTGCCAGCAGTCCGGGGGGTTGGACTGAAGCTTTCTTT. V and J are TRBV6-6 and TRBJ1-1; TRBD1 might be the D (5 bases). CDR3 length: 13 amino acids. Germline V CDR1 and CDR2: MNHNY, SVGAGI (reference sequence). Deletions cut 5 bases from V and 5 bases from J, with 12 bases between.

The rearrangement uses TRBV9 and TRBJ2-7, with 8 bases that match TRBD1. The CDR3 totals 14 residues. Per the germline V gene, CDR1 is SGDLS and CDR2 is YYNGEE. The junction had 2 bases not matched to a gene; V was cut back by 0 bases and J by 3 bases. CDR3 in amino acids: CASSVGDRNYEQYF. DNA for the CDR3: TGTGCCAGCAGCGTAGGGGACAGGAACTACGAGCAGTACTTC.

The chain couples TRBV5-5 to TRBJ2-3; 11 nucleotides match TRBD1. The V and J ends lost 4 bases and 10 bases, in that order; junction bases with no gene match: 11. Germline loops: CDR1 SGHKS, CDR2 YYEKEE (reference sequence). The CDR3 length is 15 residues. The CDR3 nucleotides read TGTGCCAGCAGCCCCGGGGGGGACAGGGGGACTCCGCAGTATTTT. Its translation: CASSPGGDRGTPQYF.

V gene TRBV28 combines with J gene TRBJ2-7; 8 nucleotides agree with TRBD1. The CDR3 totals 15 residues. With V trimmed by 5 bases and J by 0 bases, 6 bases remained unmatched. Germline loops: CDR1 MDHEN, CDR2 SYDVKM. CDR3 coding DNA: TGTGCCAGCAGTCCCCGGGACAGGCACTCCTACGAGCAGTACTTC. Amino acid sequence: CASSPRDRHSYEQYF.

This chain connects TRBV18 to TRBJ1-2, with D perhaps TRBD1 (6 bases). V lost 3 bases, J lost 7 bases, and 12 bases lay in between. There are 13 residues in the CDR3. Per germline, CDR1 KGHSH and CDR2 LQKENI. The CDR3: CASSPSGDAGYTF. DNA for the CDR3: TGTGCCAGCTCACCGTCAGGGGATGCTGGCTACACCTTC.

The genes are TRBV9 and TRBJ2-1, with a tentative D call TRBD2 (5 bases). The CDR3 is 12 residues long. Between the trimmed V and J ends, which lost 0 bases and 9 bases, there was a span of 7 bases. Germline CDR1 is SGDLS and CDR2 is YYNGEE. The CDR3 loop reads CASSVVGGEQFF. CDR3 in DNA: TGTGCCAGCAGCGTAGTAGGAGGTGAGCAGTTCTTC.

With regard to this clone: The same CDR3 is also encoded by other DNA sequences in this sample. The chain links TRBV7-2 to TRBJ2-7; D is possibly TRBD1 (6 bases). Germline loops: CDR1 SGHTA, CDR2 FQGNSA. V was pared by 3 bases and J by 4 bases, with 10 bases between. CDR3 length: 13 amino acids. CDR3 in amino acids: CASSLNRAYEQYF. The CDR3 region has the DNA TGTGCCAGCAGCTTGAACAGGGCATACGAGCAGTACTTC.